Listed below are T cell receptor beta chains from one sample, sequenced in a study of long-term antiretroviral therapy in people with HIV. Sequenced by immunoSEQ multiplex PCR; TCRdb stores in-frame clones only, minus some. This table has 15,000 or so clones, roughly 90% appearing once. The sequencing used unsorted PBMCs, collected 0.7 years before starting antiretroviral therapy. All receptors derive from a man aged 50-60 years with HIV. Each CDR3 is given with its conserved first and last residue. Clone size is shown for a subset of rows, as once, few, many or a class of expanded clone.

cdr3_length clone_size j_call v_call cdr3_aa
15 once TRBJ2-7 TRBV5-1 CASSHGTSDPYEQYF
16 - TRBJ2-3 TRBV5-1 CASSPGGGGPWDTQYF
14 - TRBJ2-5 TRBV7-9 CASRTGGTKETQYF
14 - TRBJ1-1 TRBV15 CATSRREGNTEAFF
16 medium-sized TRBJ2-2 TRBV27 CASSPVGGGRSGELFF
14 - TRBJ1-2 TRBV9 CASSDRETNYGYTF
15 once TRBJ1-2 TRBV4-1 CASSQEGRVNYGYTF
14 - TRBJ1-1 TRBV5-4 CASSHGQGETEAFF
14 - TRBJ2-7 TRBV19 CASKPGLAVYEQYF
12 few TRBJ2-2 TRBV7-9 CASSSGTGELFF
14 - TRBJ2-7 TRBV27 CASSPSWSSYEQYF
14 - TRBJ1-1 TRBV7-9 CASSGTGGNTEAFF